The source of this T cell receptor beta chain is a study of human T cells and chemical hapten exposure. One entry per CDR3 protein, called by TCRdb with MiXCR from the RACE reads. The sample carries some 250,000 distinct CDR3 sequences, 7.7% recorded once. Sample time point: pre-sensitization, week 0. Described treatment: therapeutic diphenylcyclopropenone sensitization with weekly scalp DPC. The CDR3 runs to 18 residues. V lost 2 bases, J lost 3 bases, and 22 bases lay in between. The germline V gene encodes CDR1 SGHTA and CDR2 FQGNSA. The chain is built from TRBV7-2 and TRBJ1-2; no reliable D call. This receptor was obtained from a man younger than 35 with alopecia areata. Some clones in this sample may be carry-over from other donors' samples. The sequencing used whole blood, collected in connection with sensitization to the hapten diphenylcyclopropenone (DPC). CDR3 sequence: CASSLQGVYSLGHYGYTF. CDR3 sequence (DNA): TGTGCCAGCAGCTTACAAGGAGTGTATAGTTTAGGGCACTATGGCTACACCTTC.